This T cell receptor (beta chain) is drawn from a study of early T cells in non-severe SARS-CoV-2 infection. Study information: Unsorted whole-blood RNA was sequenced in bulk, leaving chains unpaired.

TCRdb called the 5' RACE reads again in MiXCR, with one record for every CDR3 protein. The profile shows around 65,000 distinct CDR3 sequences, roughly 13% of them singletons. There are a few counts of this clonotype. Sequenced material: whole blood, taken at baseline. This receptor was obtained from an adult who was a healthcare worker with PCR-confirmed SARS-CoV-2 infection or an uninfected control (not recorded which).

This chain's CDR3 is CASRSLAGRYNEQFF. In DNA form, the CDR3 reads TGTGCCAGCAGGTCCCTAGCGGGGAGGTACAATGAGCAGTTCTTC. The gene calls are TRBV11-2 and TRBJ2-1; 9 bases fit TRBD2. Trimming at V came to 6 bases and at J to 4 bases, leaving 7 bases not matched to a gene. This CDR3 is built from 15 residues. Germline values: CDR1 SGHAT, CDR2 FQNNGV.